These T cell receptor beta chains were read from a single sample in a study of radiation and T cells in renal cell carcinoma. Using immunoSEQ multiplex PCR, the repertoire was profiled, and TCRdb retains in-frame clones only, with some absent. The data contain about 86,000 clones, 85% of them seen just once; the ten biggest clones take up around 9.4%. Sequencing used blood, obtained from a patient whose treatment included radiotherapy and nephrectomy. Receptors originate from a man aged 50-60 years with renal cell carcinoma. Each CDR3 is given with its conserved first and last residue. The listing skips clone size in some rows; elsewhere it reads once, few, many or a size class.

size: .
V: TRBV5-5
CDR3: CASSPDRGIAYEQYF

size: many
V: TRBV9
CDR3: CASSRTGRTEAFF

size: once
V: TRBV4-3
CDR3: CASSQDSAGAYEQYF

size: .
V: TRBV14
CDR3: CASSQDRLGKAYNEQFF

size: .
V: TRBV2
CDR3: CASQGGNQPQHF

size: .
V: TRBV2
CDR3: CASRGQTFYEQYF

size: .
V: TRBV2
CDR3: CASSEAGSDTQYF

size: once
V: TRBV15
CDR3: CATSRGVNTEAFF

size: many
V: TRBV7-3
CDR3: CASSLTGGEPIYF

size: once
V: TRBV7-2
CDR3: CASSPRTGKNTGELFF

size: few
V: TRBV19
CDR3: CASSIGFRTPGAFF

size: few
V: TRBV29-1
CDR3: CSVRQGGSYGYTF

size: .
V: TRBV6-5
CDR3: CASKVGATNEKLFF

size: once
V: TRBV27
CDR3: CASSLTGYNQPQHF

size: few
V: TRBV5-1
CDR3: CASRTLPGAENTIYF

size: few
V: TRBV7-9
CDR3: CASSLFFAGEHGELFF

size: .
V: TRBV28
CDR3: CASSEVAEQFF

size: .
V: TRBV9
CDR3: CASSAGPNYGYTF

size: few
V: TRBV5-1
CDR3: CASSSGLGYGYTF

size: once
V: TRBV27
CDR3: CASSLTGQPSYEQYF

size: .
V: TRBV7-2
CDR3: CASSLGTGYNQPQHF

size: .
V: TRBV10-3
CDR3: CAIRRQGLSYEQYF

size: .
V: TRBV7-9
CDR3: CASSPHYTDTQYF

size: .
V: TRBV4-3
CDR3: CASSHGSIAGWADTQYF

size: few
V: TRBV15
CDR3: CATSLRLADSYEQYF

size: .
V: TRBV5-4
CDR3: CASSLRGSYNEQFF

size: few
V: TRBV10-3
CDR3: CAINPRGEGTEAFF

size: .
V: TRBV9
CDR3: CASSKGQLTLSEKLFF

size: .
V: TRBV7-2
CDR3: CASSRGRGSGVLNTEAFF

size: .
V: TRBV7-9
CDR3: CASSQRGGKNTEAFF

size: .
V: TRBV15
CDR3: CATSRSGSSYNEQFF

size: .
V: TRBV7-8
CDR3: CASSLAYIGNTIYF